This T cell receptor beta chain was sequenced during a study of cytomegalovirus exposure and HLA in healthy donors. The study ran its PCR with 60 Vbeta and 13 Jbeta primers. Repertoires were generated with immunoSEQ multiplex PCR, while TCRdb's copy carries only in-frame clones and drops some. The sample has some 90,000 clones; around three quarters are singletons. Details on this clone: Its cognate antigen is unknown.

After removal of 5 bases from V and 2 bases from J, the junction contained 17 bases not matched to a gene. Germline V gene lookup returns CDR1 SGHAT and CDR2 FQDESV (reference sequence). The CDR3 is 18 amino acids. Whole-study findings and limits: Per a prior analysis, the majority of TCR beta V segments were productive roughly 90% or roughly 30% of the time. What a later analysis reportedly showed was that an Asian-associated ancestry cluster had fewer N-insertions than the approximately 720-donor mean.

This TCR came from a young man in good health and CMV-seropositive. The chain recombines TRBV11-1 with TRBJ1-1; 7 bases map to TRBD1. The sample was PBMCs. As DNA, the CDR3 is TGTGCCAGCAGCGCACAGGGGAGATCGTCGACCTTTAACACTGAAGCTTTCTTT. It codes for CASSAQGRSSTFNTEAFF.